Presented here are 29 T cell receptor beta chains from one specimen sequenced in a study of blood T cell repertoires in COVID-19 (dated by TCRdb to about 2020). The library was generated by the immunoSEQ multiplex PCR assay. The immuneACCESS repertoire file appears here via TCRdb, limited to in-frame rearrangements. These files lack a portion of the clones; in checked studies, under half of the deficit traces to unresolved V genes, and the cause of the others is not known. The sample table shows roughly 450,000 clones, and roughly 91% are seen once. 0.6% to 0.7% of the sample rests with the top ten. Material for sequencing was PBMCs or T cells enriched from blood (not recorded which). All receptors derive from a man aged 18 to 29 who had recovered from COVID-19.

The rearrangement joins TRBV7-2 to TRBJ1-2, with TRBD1 identical over 9 bases. J was trimmed by 10 bases and V by 3 bases; bases with no gene match: 6. The CDR3 sequence is 13 residues long. The germline V gene encodes CDR1 SGHTA and CDR2 FQGNSA. CDR3 coding DNA: TGTGCCAGCAGCTTTGCCGGACAGGGGCCCTACACCTTC. This translates into CASSFAGQGPYTF.

This chain joins TRBV21-1 and TRBJ2-3; the D segment call TRBD1 is taken from the table without a DNA check. TRBV21-1 is listed as a pseudogene. CDR3 size: 14 residues. CDR3 sequence reads: CASMTGKFTDTQYF. The DNA of the CDR3 is TGTGCCAGCATGACAGGTAAGTTCACAGATACGCAGTATTTT.

V usage is TRBV7-9 and J usage is TRBJ1-1; the D gene is possibly TRBD1 (6 bases). Germline V gene sequence: CDR1 SEHNR, CDR2 FQNEAQ (reference sequence). Trimming shortened V by 5 bases and J by 1 base, and 14 bases separated the two germline ends. This CDR3 has 15 amino acids. CDR3 bases: TGTGCCAGCAGCCCCCCGGGGACATCGAACACTGAAGCTTTCTTT. Its protein product is CASSPPGTSNTEAFF. The entire variable domain, with the rest obtained from reference TRBV7-9 and TRBJ1-1, is as follows: DTGVSQNPRHKITKRGQNVTFRCDPISEHNRLYWYRQTLGQGPEFLTYFQNEAQLEKSRLLSDRFSAERPKGSFSTLEIQRTEQGDSAMYLCASSPPGTSNTEAFFGQGTRLTVV.

The V call is TRBV24-1, the J call TRBJ2-1; maybe TRBD2 (5 bases). The CDR3 runs 15 residues. V lost 4 bases and J 4 bases, leaving 13 bases between the germline ends. CDR1 KGHDR and CDR2 SFDVKD come from the germline V gene. The CDR3 protein is CATSEPKAGYNEQFF. DNA of the CDR3: TGTGCCACCAGTGAGCCAAAGGCGGGTTACAATGAGCAGTTCTTC.

With regard to this clone: A read error may produce the germline difference seen at one junction end. This same CDR3 is encoded by further DNA sequences in the sample. V gene TRBV28 combines with J gene TRBJ2-7; 7 bases are a match to TRBD1. The V gene's germline CDR1 is MDHEN and CDR2 SYDVKM. CDR3 size: 17 residues. The DNA of the CDR3 is TGTGCCAGCAGTTTAGGTATTCGGACAGGCTCTTCCGACGAGCAGTATTTC. This translates into CASSLGIRTGSSDEQYF.

This clone was seen once. This chain connects TRBV18 to TRBJ1-2; D is uncertain. Germline V CDR1 and CDR2: KGHSH, LQKENI. V shed 3 bases and J shed 3 bases, with 17 bases lying between them. CDR3 length: 16 amino acids. CDR3 DNA: TGTGCCAGCTCACCCCCGCAAGTTTGGCAGGACTATGGCTACACCTTC. Protein product: CASSPPQVWQDYGYTF.

The rearrangement links TRBV18 to TRBJ1-2, with a weak D call TRBD1 (6 bases). Germline V gene data show CDR1 as KGHSH and CDR2 as LQKENI. The CDR3 has 12 residues. The germline V and J ends were trimmed by 2 bases and 8 bases, with 9 bases remaining between them. The CDR3 bases are TGTGCCAGCTCACCAAAGGGGGTCGGCTACACCTTC. Protein product: CASSPKGVGYTF. The full variable domain, completed using reference TRBV18 and TRBJ1-2, is NAGVMQNPRHLVRRRGQEARLRCSPMKGHSHVYWYRQLPEEGLKFMVYLQKENIIDESGMPKERFSAEFPKEGPSILRIQQVVRGDSAAYFCASSPKGVGYTFGSGTRLTVV.

The chain links TRBV7-9 to TRBJ2-7, with a tentative D call TRBD1 (8 bases). This CDR3 spans 17 amino acids. Germline V gives CDR1 SEHNR, CDR2 FQNEAQ (reference sequence). V lost 5 bases to trimming and J lost 4 bases, with 24 bases between them. CDR3 amino acids: CASSLGQGGSRGYEQYF. CDR3 sequence (DNA): TGTGCCAGCAGCCTCGGACAGGGAGGGTCTAGGGGGTACGAGCAGTACTTC.

V is TRBV28 and J is TRBJ2-1; TRBD2 agrees at 11 bases. The length of the CDR3 is 14 residues. CDR1 is MDHEN, CDR2 SYDVKM, per germline. V lost 7 bases to trimming and J lost 7 bases; unmatched junction nucleotides: 6. CDR3: CASTSPSGRNEQFF. The CDR3, as DNA: TGTGCCAGCACTTCGCCTAGCGGGAGGAATGAGCAGTTCTTC.

The chain employs TRBV18 and TRBJ2-1; a possible D gene is TRBD2 (6 bases). Trimming took 3 bases from V and 6 from J, leaving 15 bases between them. The CDR3 is 15 amino acids. CDR1 and CDR2 (germline): KGHSH, LQKENI. DNA of the CDR3: TGTGCCAGCTCACCCTCTGGGGCGGGACTCAATGAGCAGTTCTTC. Protein product: CASSPSGAGLNEQFF.

The chain employs TRBV2 and TRBJ1-2, with TRBD1 as a possible D gene (6 bases). Trimming stripped 1 base from V and 3 bases from J, with 9 bases between. Per germline, CDR1 SNHLY and CDR2 FYNNEI. The CDR3 has 14 residues. CDR3 coding DNA: TGTGCCAGCAGTGAAGAACGGACAGACTATGGCTACACCTTC. Protein product: CASSEERTDYGYTF.

The V call is TRBV9, the J call TRBJ1-4; unclear D gene. The V gene's germline CDR1 is SGDLS and CDR2 YYNGEE. V was clipped by 3 bases and J by 2 bases, with 11 bases between them. This CDR3 is 15 amino acids long. For the CDR3, the DNA is TGTGCCAGCAGCGGGGGTGGCGGGACTAATGAAAAACTGTTTTTT. Translation: CASSGGGGTNEKLFF.

The chain combines TRBV13 with TRBJ1-1, with TRBD1 identical over 10 bases. CDR1 is PRHDT and CDR2 is FYEKMQ in the germline V gene (reference sequence). Trimming removed 11 bases from V and 5 bases from J; junction bases left unmatched: 5. The CDR3 runs 12 residues. The CDR3: CAGRTGGTEAFF. The CDR3 bases are TGTGCCGGACGGACAGGGGGGACTGAAGCTTTCTTT.

The rearrangement links TRBV4-1 to TRBJ1-6; 7 positions match TRBD1. The CDR3 consists of 15 residues. After removal of 1 base from V and 7 bases from J, the junction contained 4 bases not matched to a gene. Germline CDR1 MGHRA, CDR2 YSYEKL. CDR3 DNA sequence: TGCGCCAGCAGCCAAGTTTCAGGGGGGAATTCACCCCTCCACTTT. Residues: CASSQVSGGNSPLHF.

V is TRBV29-1 and J is TRBJ2-1; TRBD2 might be the D (6 bases). V was clipped by 4 bases and J by 0 bases, with 10 bases between them. The CDR3 has 14 residues. Germline V CDR1 and CDR2: SQVTM, ANQGSEA. The CDR3 DNA follows: TGCAGCGTTGCGTCGACTAGCTCCTACAATGAGCAGTTCTTC. It codes for CSVASTSSYNEQFF.

The chain couples TRBV5-1 to TRBJ2-7; possible D gene TRBD1, 6 bases. Trimming took 2 bases from V and 2 from J, leaving 11 bases between them. CDR1 and CDR2 (germline): SGHRS, YFSETQ. The CDR3 sequence is 14 residues long. Here the CDR3 DNA reads TGCGCCAGCAGCTTATCAGGGGATACCTACGAGCAGTACTTC. This encodes CASSLSGDTYEQYF.

The chain combines TRBV9 with TRBJ2-1; 8 bases are a match to TRBD2. This CDR3 is built from 14 residues. Looked up from germline, CDR1 is SGDLS and CDR2 is YYNGEE. The V and J ends lost 0 bases and 8 bases, in that order; junction bases with no gene match: 4. The CDR3 loop is CASSVESGGDEQFF. CDR3 coding DNA: TGTGCCAGCAGCGTAGAATCGGGAGGGGATGAGCAGTTCTTC.

This chain uses TRBV21-1 with TRBJ1-5. TRBV21-1 is a known pseudogene. The CDR3 totals 14 residues. The CDR3 protein is CASIVDGLRQPQHF. Written as DNA, the CDR3 is TGTGCCAGCATCGTAGACGGACTGAGGCAGCCCCAGCATTTT.

The chain joins TRBV6-1 to TRBJ2-7; D uncertain. The V and J ends lost 1 base and 12 bases respectively, with 13 bases between them. Germline V gene lookup returns CDR1 MNHNS and CDR2 SASEGT. CDR3 length: 12 residues. CDR3 sequence: CASSEVGLDLYF. The CDR3 DNA reads TGTGCCAGCAGTGAAGTGGGTCTAGATCTGTACTTC.

The chain recombines TRBV7-3 with TRBJ1-1; a weak D match, TRBD1 (5 bases). The germline CDR1 and CDR2 sequences are SGHTA and FQGTGA. The CDR3 covers 16 residues. V lost 5 bases to trimming and J lost 0 bases, with 16 bases between them. CDR3 amino acids: CASSLRKTAMNTEAFF. In DNA form, the CDR3 reads TGTGCCAGCAGCCTGCGGAAGACAGCAATGAACACTGAAGCTTTCTTT.

The rearrangement uses TRBV30 and TRBJ1-2, with a possible D match to TRBD1 (5 bases). The CDR3 is 13 residues long. CDR1 and CDR2 (germline): GTSNPN, SVGIG (reference sequence). V dropped 3 bases and J dropped 8 bases, with 16 bases sitting between them. CDR3 protein: CAWSPIRALGYTF. The CDR3 region has the DNA TGTGCCTGGAGCCCAATCAGGGCCCTGGGCTACACCTTC.

This clone turned up a few times. V and J are TRBV27 and TRBJ1-2, with TRBD1 identical over 8 bases. The CDR3 covers 12 residues. The V gene end was trimmed by 5 bases and the J gene end by 7 bases; junction bases not matched to a gene: 3. Germline CDR1 and CDR2: MNHEY and SMNVEV (reference sequence). The CDR3 coding sequence is TGTGCCAGCAGTACGACAGGGGTTGGCTACACCTTC. Amino acids: CASSTTGVGYTF.

CDR3 sequence: CASSYSAGADEQYF. The CDR3 coding sequence is TGTGCCAGCAGTTATTCGGCGGGAGCGGACGAGCAGTACTTC. The J gene is TRBJ2-7, the V gene TRBV6-5, with TRBD2 matching over 7 bases. Germline lookup yields CDR1 MNHEY and CDR2 SVGAGI. Unmatched junction bases numbered 7, after V lost 3 bases and J lost 5 bases. The CDR3 spans 14 residues.

This clone was observed a single time. V usage is TRBV19 and J usage is TRBJ1-1; weak D call: TRBD1 (5 bases). This CDR3 contains 15 residues. The V gene's germline CDR1 is LNHDA and CDR2 SQIVND (reference sequence). Trimming removed 6 bases from V and 7 bases from J, with 21 bases in between. The CDR3 here is CASSPRPRQLFEAFF. The CDR3 DNA is TGTGCCAGTAGCCCTCGCCCGCGACAGCTTTTTGAAGCTTTCTTT.

Only one count was recorded for this clone. The V gene is TRBV4-1, the J gene TRBJ1-2; 7 bases agree with TRBD1. Germline CDR1 reads MGHRA; CDR2 reads YSYEKL. With 0 bases clipped from V and 7 bases from J, the junction kept 8 bases outside the gene matches. The CDR3 has 15 amino acids. The CDR3 reads CASSQDRQGSRGYTF. CDR3 bases: TGCGCCAGCAGCCAAGATCGACAGGGAAGTCGTGGCTACACCTTC.

V usage is TRBV18 and J usage is TRBJ2-7; 8 positions agree with TRBD1. CDR1 KGHSH and CDR2 LQKENI come from the germline V gene. CDR3 length equals 14 residues. After removal of 4 bases from V and 5 bases from J, the junction contained 7 bases not matched to a gene. The chain's CDR3 is CASSQDRDSHEQYF. In DNA, the CDR3 is TGTGCCAGCTCACAGGACAGGGATAGCCACGAGCAGTACTTC.

The rearrangement uses TRBV16 and TRBJ2-3, with D possibly being TRBD1 (5 bases). V lost 4 bases to trimming and J lost 8 bases, with 13 bases between them. CDR3 size: 13 residues. Germline V lookup: CDR1 KGHSY, CDR2 FQNENV. The CDR3 region has the DNA TGTGCCAGCAGCCTAACAGGAGAGGCTACGCAGTATTTT. Protein product: CASSLTGEATQYF.

The rearrangement uses TRBV7-9 and TRBJ1-3; D uncertain. V lost 3 bases, J lost 4 bases, and 13 bases lay in between. Germline V CDR1 and CDR2: SEHNR, FQNEAQ (reference sequence). This CDR3 contains 15 residues. The CDR3 DNA reads as TGTGCCAGCAGCTTCGGCCGGGGTATCGGAAACACCATATATTTT. Protein: CASSFGRGIGNTIYF. Full variable domain (outside the CDR3, taken from reference TRBV7-9 and TRBJ1-3): DTGVSQNPRHKITKRGQNVTFRCDPISEHNRLYWYRQTLGQGPEFLTYFQNEAQLEKSRLLSDRFSAERPKGSFSTLEIQRTEQGDSAMYLCASSFGRGIGNTIYFGEGSWLTVV.

The chain recombines TRBV7-9 with TRBJ2-1; D is undetermined. This CDR3 has 13 amino acids. CDR1 is SEHNR and CDR2 is FQNEAQ in the germline V gene (reference sequence). Trimming took 4 bases from V and 2 from J, leaving 6 bases between them. This CDR3 reads CASSWRPYNEQFF. DNA of the CDR3: TGTGCCAGCAGCTGGCGGCCCTACAATGAGCAGTTCTTC.